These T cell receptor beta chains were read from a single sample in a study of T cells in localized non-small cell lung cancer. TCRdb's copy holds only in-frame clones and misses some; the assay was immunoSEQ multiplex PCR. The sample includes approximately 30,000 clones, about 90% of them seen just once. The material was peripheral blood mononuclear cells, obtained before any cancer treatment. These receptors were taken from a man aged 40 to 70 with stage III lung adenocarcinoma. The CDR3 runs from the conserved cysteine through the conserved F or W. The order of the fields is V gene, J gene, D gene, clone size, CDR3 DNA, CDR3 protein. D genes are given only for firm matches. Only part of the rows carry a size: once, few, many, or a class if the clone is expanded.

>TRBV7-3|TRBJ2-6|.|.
TGTGCCAGCAGCAGAGCGCAGGGGTCTGGGGCCAACGTCCTGACTTTC
CASSRAQGSGANVLTF
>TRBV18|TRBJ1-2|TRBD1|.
TGTGCCAGCTCACCGTTGGGGACAGGGGAAAACTATGGCTACACCTTC
CASSPLGTGENYGYTF
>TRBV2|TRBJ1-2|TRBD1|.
TGTGCCAGCAAGGAAACAGGGGGGTCGTCAGGCTACACCTTC
CASKETGGSSGYTF
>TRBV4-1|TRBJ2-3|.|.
TGCGCCAGCAGCCAAGAAGCGCGGGGAACAGATACGCAGTATTTT
CASSQEARGTDTQYF
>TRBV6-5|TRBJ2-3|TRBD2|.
TGTGCCAGCAGTACGGGACTAGCGGCTTCAGATACGCAGTATTTT
CASSTGLAASDTQYF
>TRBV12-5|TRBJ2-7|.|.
TGTGCTAGTGGTTTTTGGGACGAGCAGTACTTC
CASGFWDEQYF
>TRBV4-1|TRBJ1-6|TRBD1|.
TGCGCCAGCAGCCAGGCCGACAGGGGAGTTTCACCCCTCCACTTT
CASSQADRGVSPLHF
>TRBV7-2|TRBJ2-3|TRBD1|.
TGTGCCAGCAGCTTGATGGGACAGGGTGGGGAGATTACGCAGTATTTT
CASSLMGQGGEITQYF
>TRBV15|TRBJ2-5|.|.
TGTGCCACCAGCAGGGCATCCTTTGTGGGTAGAGAGACCCAGTACTTC
CATSRASFVGRETQYF
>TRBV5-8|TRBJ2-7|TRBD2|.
TGTGCCAGCAGCCGCGGGACTAGCGGGCTTTGGTACTTC
CASSRGTSGLWYF
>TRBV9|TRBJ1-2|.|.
TGTGCCAGCAGCCGGGGAGTCACGCCGCCTTCCTATGGCTACACCTTC
CASSRGVTPPSYGYTF
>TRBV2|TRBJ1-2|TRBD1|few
TGTGCCAGCAGTGAATACTGGACGACAGGGAACGGCTACACCTTC
CASSEYWTTGNGYTF
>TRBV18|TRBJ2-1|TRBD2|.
TGTGCCAGCTCACCCGGACTAGCGGGGGGAAATGAGCAGTTCTTC
CASSPGLAGGNEQFF
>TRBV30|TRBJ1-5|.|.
TGTGCCTGGGCGGGGGGGCCCCGGGGAGGCAATCAGCCCCAGCATTTT
CAWAGGPRGGNQPQHF
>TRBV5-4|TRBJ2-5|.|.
TGTGCCAGCAGCTTGGAATGGGGGCCCCAAGAGACCCAGTACTTC
CASSLEWGPQETQYF
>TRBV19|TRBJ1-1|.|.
TGTGCCAGTAGTATTGCTCTTGGGGCACACACTGAAGCTTTCTTT
CASSIALGAHTEAFF
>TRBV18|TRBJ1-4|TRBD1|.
TGTGCCAGCTCACCACCGACGACAGGGTTAGGCGAAAAACTGTTTTTT
CASSPPTTGLGEKLFF
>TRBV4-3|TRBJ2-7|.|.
TGCGCCAGCAGCCAAGATGACGGGGGGCTTGTCTACGAGCAGTACTTC
CASSQDDGGLVYEQYF
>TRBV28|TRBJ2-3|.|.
TGTGCCAGCAGTTCCCCAACCACTGGGGGTCGTACGCAGTATTTT
CASSSPTTGGRTQYF
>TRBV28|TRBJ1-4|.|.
TGTGCCAGCACAAGGAGGCTTAATGAAAAACTGTTTTTT
CASTRRLNEKLFF
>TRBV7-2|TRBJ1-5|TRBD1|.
TGTGCCAGCAGCATGGGACAGGGCAGAAATCAGCCCCAGCATTTT
CASSMGQGRNQPQHF
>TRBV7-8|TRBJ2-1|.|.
TGTGCCAGCAGCTTAATACCGGTAGCGACACACAATGAGCAGTTCTTC
CASSLIPVATHNEQFF
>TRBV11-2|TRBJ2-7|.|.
TGTGCCAGCAGCTTAAAGGGGGAGAAGCAGTACTTC
CASSLKGEKQYF
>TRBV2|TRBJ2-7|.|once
TGTGCCAGCAGACGCCCGGGACCGGTTGCCTACGAGCAGTACTTC
CASRRPGPVAYEQYF
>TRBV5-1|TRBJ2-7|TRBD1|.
TGCGCCAGCAGCTGGGCCCGGACAGGGGTTAACGAGCAGTACTTC
CASSWARTGVNEQYF
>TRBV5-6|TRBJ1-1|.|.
TGTGCCAGCAGCTTCAGCCCGAACACTGAAGCTTTCTTT
CASSFSPNTEAFF
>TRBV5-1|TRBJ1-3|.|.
TGCGCCAGCCCCCCCCGGGGGTACTCTGGAAACACCATATATTTT
CASPPRGYSGNTIYF
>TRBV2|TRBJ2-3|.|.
TGTGCCAGCAGTGACGGAGGGTTTGCCACAGATACGCAGTATTTT
CASSDGGFATDTQYF
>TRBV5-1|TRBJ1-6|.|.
TGCGCCAGCAGGATGGGCTACAGGTATTCACCCCTCCACTTT
CASRMGYRYSPLHF
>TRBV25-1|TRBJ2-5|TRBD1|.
TGTGCCAGCAGTGAACCCAGACAGGGCAGCGAGACCCAGTACTTC
CASSEPRQGSETQYF
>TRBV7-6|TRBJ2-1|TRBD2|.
TGTGCCAGCAGCTTATTCACTAGCGGCTCCTACAATGAGCAGTTCTTC
CASSLFTSGSYNEQFF
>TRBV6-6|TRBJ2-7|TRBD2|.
TGTGCCAGCAGTGACGGGACTAGGAACTACGAGCAGTACTTC
CASSDGTRNYEQYF
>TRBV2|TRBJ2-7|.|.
TGTGCCAGCACCGTGAAGGTGGAGCAGTACTTC
CASTVKVEQYF
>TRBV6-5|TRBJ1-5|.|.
TGTGCCAGCAGTGCCATCGGGGGGAGGAATCAGCCCCAGCATTTT
CASSAIGGRNQPQHF
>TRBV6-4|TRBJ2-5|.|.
TGTGCCAGCAGCCGGACAGTACAAGAGACCCAGTACTTC
CASSRTVQETQYF
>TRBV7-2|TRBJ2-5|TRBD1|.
TGTGCCAGCAGCTTCGGACAGGGGAAGGCGCAAGAGACCCAGTACTTC
CASSFGQGKAQETQYF
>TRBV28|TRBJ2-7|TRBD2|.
TGTGCCAGCGGCCGACTAGCCCCCTACGAGCAGTACTTC
CASGRLAPYEQYF
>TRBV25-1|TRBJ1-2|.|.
TGTGCCAGCAGTGAAAGGGTGGTCACTCCCCCCTATGGCTACACCTTC
CASSERVVTPPYGYTF
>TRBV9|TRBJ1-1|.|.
TGTGCCAGCAGCGTTAGGGGGGAGCCCACTGAAGCTTTCTTT
CASSVRGEPTEAFF
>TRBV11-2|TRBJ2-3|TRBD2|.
TGTGCCAGCAGCTTTACTAGCGGGATGCTCACAGATACGCAGTATTTT
CASSFTSGMLTDTQYF